This T cell receptor (beta chain) was identified during a study of identical twins (dated by TCRdb to 2016 to 2017). For the study in its entirety: TCR alpha and beta repertoires from monozygotic twins, unrelated adults of various ages and cord blood were deep-sequenced to test whether fetal clonotypes persist. To rule out contamination, replicate twin experiments were performed at different times with different library preparation protocols. Broad study findings and their caveats: Compared with coincidental sharing between unrelated individuals, out-of-frame TCR alpha sequences shared between twins showed an excess of sequences with low generation probability. Excess twin sharing in beta out-of-frame sequences was weaker because fewer shared sequences lowered the signal-to-noise ratio. Invariant T cells such as MAIT and iNKT could partly confound zero-insertion analyses, though diverse VJ usage argued against this for most clonotypes. Because the same donors could not be followed over many years, conclusions were based on cross-sectional statistical analysis. In monozygotic twins, out-of-frame TCR alpha sharing was systematically underestimated by recombination models, although the models agreed with sharing between unrelated individuals. Abundant cord blood beta clonotypes had fewer insertions, young adult naive repertoires showed a similar but weaker trend, and memory repertoires showed no such trend.

The receptor library was made with 5' RACE. The data were produced on an Illumina HiSeq 2000. A universal primer binding site was added through template switching, and the final cDNA carried a unique molecular identifier so that TCR cDNA molecules could be counted accurately. First-strand cDNA for TCR alpha and beta chains was synthesized from specific primers in the conserved constant-segment region. To control for contamination, every cDNA library was double barcoded, receiving both a SMART-Mk sample barcode and Illumina barcodes. TruSeq adapter sequences along with Illumina sample barcodes were introduced in two successive PCR steps. The Illumina HiSeq platform was used with custom primers to sequence TCR alpha and beta cDNA libraries. The study's own analysis went as follows. MiGEC was used to process raw reads and extract unique molecular identifiers, and MiXCR was used to find CDR3 positions. Recombination models were inferred per individual with the repgenHMM and IGoR tools using an EM algorithm. Shared clonotypes were analyzed with the tcR package in R, and sharing was normalized by the product of cloneset sizes. To study raw recombination without the effects of thymic and clonal selection, out-of-frame nonproductive sequences were analyzed. In-frame beta chains were kept once TCRdb had trimmed the public reads at Q25 with fastp and called clones with MiXCR. Identical CDR3 proteins give one entry, which carries the most common genes and DNA. TCRdb's processing, not the authors', yielded these V and J calls. This sample is represented by 300,000 to 400,000 distinct CDR3 sequences; 9% to 15% of them were singletons. The top ten clones comprise around 7.2% of the sample.

This clonotype was counted many times. Its specific antigen is unknown. No much larger clonotype is one base removed from it; base qualities were not supplied. Every donor was a healthy Caucasian. Three pairs of female monozygotic twins, all aged roughly 18 to 29 years, were included in the twin cohort. Positive isolation kits from Invitrogen were used to isolate the CD4+ and CD8+ T cell populations. The CDR3 runs 14 residues from the cysteine to the phenylalanine. CDR3 DNA is the only sequence kept; it has 42 bases, read in frame from the first base. CDR1 and CDR2 were assigned from the germline V gene as SQVTM and ANQGSEA. V is cut back by 2 bases and J by 4 bases, with 4 bases in the junction unmatched. Separately, the same data were catalogued under a study of yellow fever vaccine responses in identical twins. Looking at the second paper: According to the authors, the vaccine-induced T cell response in identical twins seemed to be partly convergent and partly specific to each individual. Focusing on identical twins, the study followed the T cell clones that responded to the vaccine, and did so with precision.

The chain employs TRBV29-1 and TRBJ2-1; the junction holds 8 bases that match TRBD2. The clonotype comes from a woman in her late teens or twenties in good health. Sequencing was carried out using CD8+ T cells sorted from blood. The sequenced DNA is TGCAGCGTTGAAAGTACTAGCGGATACAATGAGCAGTTCTTC. This encodes CSVESTSGYNEQFF.